The T cell receptor (beta chain) under discussion was sequenced for a study of blood T cell repertoires in COVID-19. Overall study context: Both acute and convalescent COVID-19 samples were obtained from the United States, Italy and Spain. The analysed material was cDNA or gDNA that came from T cells, B-cell-depleted T cells, or PBMCs.

V was clipped by 0 bases and J by 4 bases; unmatched bases: 4. Germline assignment: CDR1 PRHDT and CDR2 FYEKMQ (reference sequence). The CDR3 sequence is 17 residues long. Enrollees, roughly 18 to 89 years old, lived in 24 US areas. Authors' analysis steps: Nucleated cell number was recorded as an estimate derived from reference gene primer amplification. Sequencing used immunoSEQ multiplex PCR; TCRdb keeps in-frame clones, though not all of them. The V and J calls and the clone size are those of that table, but D and trimming were determined from the DNA. The data show 150,000 to 200,000 clones, over 75% seen once.

This clonotype was obtained from a young woman who had recovered from COVID-19. The J gene is TRBJ2-6, the V gene TRBV13, with TRBD1 identical over 9 bases. Material: PBMCs or T cells enriched from blood (not recorded which). CDR3 in DNA: TGTGCCAGCAGCTTAGGACAGGGGGCAATGGGGGCCAACGTCCTGACTTTC. It codes for CASSLGQGAMGANVLTF.